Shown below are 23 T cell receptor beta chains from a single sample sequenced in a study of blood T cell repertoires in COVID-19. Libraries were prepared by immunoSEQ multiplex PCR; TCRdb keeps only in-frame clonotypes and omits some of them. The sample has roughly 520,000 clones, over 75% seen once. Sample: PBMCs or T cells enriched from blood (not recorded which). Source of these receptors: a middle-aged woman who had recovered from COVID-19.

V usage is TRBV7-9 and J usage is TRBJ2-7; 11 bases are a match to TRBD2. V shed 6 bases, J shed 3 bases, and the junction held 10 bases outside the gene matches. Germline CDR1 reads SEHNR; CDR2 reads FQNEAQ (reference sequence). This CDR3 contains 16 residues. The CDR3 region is CASSPTSGSRFYEQYF. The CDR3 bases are TGTGCCAGCAGTCCCACTAGCGGGAGCCGATTCTACGAGCAGTACTTC.

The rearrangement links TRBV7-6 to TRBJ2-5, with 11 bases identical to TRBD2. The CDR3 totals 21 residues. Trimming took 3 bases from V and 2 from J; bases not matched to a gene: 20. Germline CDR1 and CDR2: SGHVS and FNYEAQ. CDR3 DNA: TGTGCCAGCAGCTTGGCGCGCAGACTAGCGGGAACAAGAATTTCACAAGAGACCCAGTACTTC. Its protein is CASSLARRLAGTRISQETQYF. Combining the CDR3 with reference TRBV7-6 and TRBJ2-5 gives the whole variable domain GAGVSQSPRYKVTKRGQDVALRCDPISGHVSLYWYRQALGQGPEFLTYFNYEAQQDKSGLPNDRFSAERPEGSISTLTIQRTEQRDSAMYRCASSLARRLAGTRISQETQYFGPGTRLLVL.

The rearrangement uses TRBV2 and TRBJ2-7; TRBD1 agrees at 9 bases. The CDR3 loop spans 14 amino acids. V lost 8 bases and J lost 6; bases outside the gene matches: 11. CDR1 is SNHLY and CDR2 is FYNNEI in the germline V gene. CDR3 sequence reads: CASSTGGEPREQYF. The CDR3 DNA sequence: TGTGCCAGCTCGACAGGGGGTGAACCCCGCGAGCAGTACTTC.

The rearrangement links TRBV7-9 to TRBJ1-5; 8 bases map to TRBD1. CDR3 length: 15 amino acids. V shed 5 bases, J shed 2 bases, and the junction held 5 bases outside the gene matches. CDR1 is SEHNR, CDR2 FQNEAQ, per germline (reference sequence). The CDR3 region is CASSRQGFGNQPQHF. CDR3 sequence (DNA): TGTGCCAGCAGCCGACAGGGGTTTGGCAATCAGCCCCAGCATTTT.

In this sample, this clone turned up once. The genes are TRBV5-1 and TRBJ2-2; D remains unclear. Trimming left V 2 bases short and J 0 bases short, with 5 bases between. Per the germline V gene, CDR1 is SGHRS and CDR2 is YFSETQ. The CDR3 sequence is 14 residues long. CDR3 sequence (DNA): TGCGCCAGCAGCTTCGCGGCGAACACCGGGGAGCTGTTTTTT. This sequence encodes CASSFAANTGELFF.

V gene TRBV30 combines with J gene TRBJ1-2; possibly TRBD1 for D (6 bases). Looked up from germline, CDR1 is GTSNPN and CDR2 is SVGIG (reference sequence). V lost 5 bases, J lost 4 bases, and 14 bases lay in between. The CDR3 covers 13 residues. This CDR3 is CAWDRRGGYGYTF. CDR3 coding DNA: TGTGCCTGGGACAGACGAGGGGGCTATGGCTACACCTTC. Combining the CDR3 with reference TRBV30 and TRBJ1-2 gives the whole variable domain SQTIHQWPATLVQPVGSPLSLECTVEGTSNPNLYWYRQAAGRGLQLLFYSVGIGQISSEVPQNLSASRPQDRQFILSSKKLLLSDSGFYLCAWDRRGGYGYTFGSGTRLTVV.

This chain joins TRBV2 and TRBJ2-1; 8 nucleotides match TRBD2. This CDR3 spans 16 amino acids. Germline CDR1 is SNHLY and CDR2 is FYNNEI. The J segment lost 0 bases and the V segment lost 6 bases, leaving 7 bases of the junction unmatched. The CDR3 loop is CASRATSGSSYNEQFF. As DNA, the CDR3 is TGTGCCAGCAGGGCCACCAGCGGGAGCTCCTACAATGAGCAGTTCTTC.

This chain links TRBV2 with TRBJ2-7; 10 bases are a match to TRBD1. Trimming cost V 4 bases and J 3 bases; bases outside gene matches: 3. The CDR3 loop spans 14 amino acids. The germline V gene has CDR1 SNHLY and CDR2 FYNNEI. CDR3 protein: CASSVDRGNYEQYF. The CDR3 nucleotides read TGTGCCAGCAGTGTGGACAGGGGGAACTACGAGCAGTACTTC.

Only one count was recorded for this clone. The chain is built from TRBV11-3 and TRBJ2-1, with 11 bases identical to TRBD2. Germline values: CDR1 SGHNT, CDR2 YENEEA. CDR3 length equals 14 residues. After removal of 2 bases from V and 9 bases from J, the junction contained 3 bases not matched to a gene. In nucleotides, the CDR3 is TGTGCCAGCAGCTTATTAGCGGGAGGGGGTGAGCAGTTCTTC. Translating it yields CASSLLAGGGEQFF. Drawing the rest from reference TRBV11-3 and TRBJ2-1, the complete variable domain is EAGVVQSPRYKIIEKKQPVAFWCNPISGHNTLYWYLQNLGQGPELLIRYENEEAVDDSQLPKDRFSAERLKGVDSTLKIQPAELGDSAVYLCASSLLAGGGEQFFGPGTRLTVL.

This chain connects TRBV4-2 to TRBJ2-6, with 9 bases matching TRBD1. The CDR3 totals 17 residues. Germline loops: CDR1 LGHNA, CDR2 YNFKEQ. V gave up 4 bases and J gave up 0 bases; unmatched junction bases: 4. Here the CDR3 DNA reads TGTGCCAGCAGCCCCCGGGACAGGGACTCTGGGGCCAACGTCCTGACTTTC. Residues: CASSPRDRDSGANVLTF.

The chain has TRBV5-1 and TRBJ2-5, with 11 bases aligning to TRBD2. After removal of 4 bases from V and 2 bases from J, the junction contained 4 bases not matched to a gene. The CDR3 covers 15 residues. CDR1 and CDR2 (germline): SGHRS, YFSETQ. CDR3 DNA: TGCGCCAGCAGCGCGGGACTAGCGGTACAAGAGACCCAGTACTTC. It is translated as CASSAGLAVQETQYF.

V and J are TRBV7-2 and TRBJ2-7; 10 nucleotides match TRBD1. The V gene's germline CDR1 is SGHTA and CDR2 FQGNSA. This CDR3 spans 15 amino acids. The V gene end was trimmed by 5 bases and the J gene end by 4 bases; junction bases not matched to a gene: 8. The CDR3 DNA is TGTGCCAGCAGCGCCGGGACAGGGGACTTTTACGAGCAGTACTTC. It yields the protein CASSAGTGDFYEQYF.

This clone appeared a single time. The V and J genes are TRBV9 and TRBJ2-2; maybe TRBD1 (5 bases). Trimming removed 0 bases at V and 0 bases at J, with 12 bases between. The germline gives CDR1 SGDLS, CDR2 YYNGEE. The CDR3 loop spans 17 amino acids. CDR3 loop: CASSVEGAAPNTGELFF. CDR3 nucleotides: TGTGCCAGCAGCGTAGAAGGGGCAGCCCCGAACACCGGGGAGCTGTTTTTT.

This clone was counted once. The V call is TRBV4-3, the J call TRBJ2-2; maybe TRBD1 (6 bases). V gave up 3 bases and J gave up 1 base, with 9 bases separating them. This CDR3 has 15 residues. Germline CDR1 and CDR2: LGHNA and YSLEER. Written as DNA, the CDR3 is TGCGCCAGCAGCCACTTGACAGGGAACACCGGGGAGCTGTTTTTT. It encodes CASSHLTGNTGELFF.

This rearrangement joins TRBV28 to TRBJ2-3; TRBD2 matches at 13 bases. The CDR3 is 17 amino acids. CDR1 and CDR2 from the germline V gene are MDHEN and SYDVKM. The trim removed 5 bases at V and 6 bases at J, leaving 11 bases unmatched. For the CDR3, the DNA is TGTGCCAGCAGTATAATCGGACTAGCGGGAGACGGGGATACGCAGTATTTT. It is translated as CASSIIGLAGDGDTQYF.

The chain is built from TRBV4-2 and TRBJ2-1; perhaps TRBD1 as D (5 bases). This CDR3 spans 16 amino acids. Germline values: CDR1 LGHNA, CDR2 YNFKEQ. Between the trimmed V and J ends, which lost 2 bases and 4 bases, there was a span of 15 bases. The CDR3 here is CASSQPQGVNYNEQFF. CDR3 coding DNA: TGTGCCAGCAGCCAACCCCAAGGGGTGAATTACAATGAGCAGTTCTTC.

CDR3 sequence: CASSLAARGTDTQYF. The DNA for the CDR3 is TGTGCCAGCAGCTTAGCCGCGAGGGGCACAGATACGCAGTATTTT. V is TRBV11-3 and J is TRBJ2-3, with D possibly being TRBD2 (5 bases). Germline CDR1 and CDR2: SGHNT and YENEEA. Trimming shortened V by 1 base and J by 1 base, and 9 bases separated the two germline ends. The CDR3 has 15 amino acids. Combining the CDR3 with reference TRBV11-3 and TRBJ2-3 gives the whole variable domain EAGVVQSPRYKIIEKKQPVAFWCNPISGHNTLYWYLQNLGQGPELLIRYENEEAVDDSQLPKDRFSAERLKGVDSTLKIQPAELGDSAVYLCASSLAARGTDTQYFGPGTRLTVL.

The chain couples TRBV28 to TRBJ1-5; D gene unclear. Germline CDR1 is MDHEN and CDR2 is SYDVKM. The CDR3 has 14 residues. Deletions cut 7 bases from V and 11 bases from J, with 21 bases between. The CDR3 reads CASKTTRRSLTQHF. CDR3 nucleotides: TGTGCCAGCAAAACGACCAGGCGTTCTTTGACCCAGCATTTT.

DNA for the CDR3: TGTGCCAGCAGTTTAGGGACTGCATCGAATTCACCCCTCCACTTT. Translation: CASSLGTASNSPLHF. This chain uses TRBV27 with TRBJ1-6; D is perhaps TRBD1 (5 bases). The CDR3 sequence is 15 residues long. V was pared by 2 bases and J by 7 bases, with 12 bases between. Germline V gene data show CDR1 as MNHEY and CDR2 as SMNVEV (reference sequence).

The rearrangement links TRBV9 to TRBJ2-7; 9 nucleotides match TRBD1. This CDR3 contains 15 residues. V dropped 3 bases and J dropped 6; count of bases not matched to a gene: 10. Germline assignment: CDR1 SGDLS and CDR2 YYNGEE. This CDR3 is CASSAELGTGSEQYF. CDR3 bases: TGTGCCAGCAGCGCCGAGTTGGGGACAGGGAGCGAGCAGTACTTC.

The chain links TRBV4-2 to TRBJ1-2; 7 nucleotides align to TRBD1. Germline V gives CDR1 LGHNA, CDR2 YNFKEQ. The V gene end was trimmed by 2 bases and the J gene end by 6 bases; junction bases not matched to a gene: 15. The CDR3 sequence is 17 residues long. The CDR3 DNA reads TGTGCCAGCAGCCAAACGGCCGGGACAGCTAGTCAGGATGGCTACACCTTC. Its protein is CASSQTAGTASQDGYTF.

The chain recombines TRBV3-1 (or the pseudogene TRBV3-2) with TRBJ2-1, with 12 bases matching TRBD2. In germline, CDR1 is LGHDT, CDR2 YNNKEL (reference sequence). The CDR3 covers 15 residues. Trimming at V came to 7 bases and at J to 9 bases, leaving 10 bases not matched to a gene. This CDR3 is CASTLAGGPGGEQFF. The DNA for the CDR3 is TGTGCCAGCACTCTAGCGGGAGGGCCGGGGGGTGAGCAGTTCTTC.

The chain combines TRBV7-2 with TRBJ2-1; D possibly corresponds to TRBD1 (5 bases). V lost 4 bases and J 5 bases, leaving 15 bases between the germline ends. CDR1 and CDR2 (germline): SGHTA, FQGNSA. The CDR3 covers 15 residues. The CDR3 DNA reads TGTGCCAGCAGCTCAGGGTGGCGCCAGAACAATGAGCAGTTCTTC. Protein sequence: CASSSGWRQNNEQFF. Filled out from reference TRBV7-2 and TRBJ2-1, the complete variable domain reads GAGVSQSPSNKVTEKGKDVELRCDPISGHTALYWYRQSLGQGLEFLIYFQGNSAPDKSGLPSDRFSAERTGGSVSTLTIQRTQQEDSAVYLCASSSGWRQNNEQFFGPGTRLTVL.